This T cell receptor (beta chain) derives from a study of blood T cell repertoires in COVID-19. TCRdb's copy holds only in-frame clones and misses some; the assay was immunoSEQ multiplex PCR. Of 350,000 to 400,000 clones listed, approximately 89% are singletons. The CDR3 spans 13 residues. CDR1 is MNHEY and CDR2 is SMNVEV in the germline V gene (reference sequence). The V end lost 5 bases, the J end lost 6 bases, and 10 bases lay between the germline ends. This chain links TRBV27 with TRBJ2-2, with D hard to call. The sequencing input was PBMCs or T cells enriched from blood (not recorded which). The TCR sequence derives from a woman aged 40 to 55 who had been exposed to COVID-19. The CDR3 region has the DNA TGTGCCAGCAGTATCACCAGTCCCGGGGAGCTGTTTTTT. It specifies CASSITSPGELFF.